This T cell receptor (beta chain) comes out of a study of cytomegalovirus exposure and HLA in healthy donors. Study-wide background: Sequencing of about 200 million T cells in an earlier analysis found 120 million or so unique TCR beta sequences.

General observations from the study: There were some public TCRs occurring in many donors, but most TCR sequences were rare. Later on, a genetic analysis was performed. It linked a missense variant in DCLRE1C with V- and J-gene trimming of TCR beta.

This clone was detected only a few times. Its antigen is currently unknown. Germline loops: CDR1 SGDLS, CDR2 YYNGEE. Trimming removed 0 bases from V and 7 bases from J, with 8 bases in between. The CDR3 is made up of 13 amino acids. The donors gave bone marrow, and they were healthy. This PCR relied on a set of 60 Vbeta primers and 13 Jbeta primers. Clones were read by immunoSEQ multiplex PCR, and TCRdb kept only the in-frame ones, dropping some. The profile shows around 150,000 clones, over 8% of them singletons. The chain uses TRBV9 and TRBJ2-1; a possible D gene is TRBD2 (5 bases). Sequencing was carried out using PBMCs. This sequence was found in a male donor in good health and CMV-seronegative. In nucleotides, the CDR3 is TGTGCCAGCAGCGTAGGAGGGCTGAATGAGCAGTTCTTC. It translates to CASSVGGLNEQFF.